This TCR beta chain was documented in a study of regulatory T cells in long-lasting Graves disease. Through Arm-PCR of CDR3 regions and iRepertoire HTBI primers, TCR beta libraries were built. Per the authors' pipeline: 60 to 65 TRBV and roughly 15 TRBJ segments were identified across samples. TCRdb used MiXCR to reprocess the multiplex PCR reads, holding one entry per CDR3 protein. The V and J calls reflect TCRdb's pipeline rather than the authors' work. The sample lists hundreds of thousands of distinct CDR3 sequences; 15% to 20% were seen once. This clonotype was observed many times. Time point given: newly diagnosed GD, antithyroid drugs for less than 3 months. After RNA was extracted from PBMCs, the TCR library was made from it. Xi'an, China, was home to the endocrinology department that provided patients. These sequences were also reported in another study, on T cells in Graves' hyperthyroidism and ophthalmopathy.

Specimen: peripheral blood mononuclear cells (PBMCs), collected at new diagnosis, from a patient treated with antithyroid drugs. The receptor was derived from a woman aged 35-60 years with Graves disease.

In DNA, the CDR3 is TGTGCCAGCAGTGATGTTCGAGTAATTGGTGAAGCTTTCTTT. This gives the protein CASSDVRVIGEAFF. The chain uses TRBV2 and TRBJ1-1; D unresolved. The CDR3 sequence is 14 residues long. Germline V gene sequence: CDR1 SNHLY, CDR2 FYNNEI. Deletions cut 3 bases from V and 7 bases from J, with 15 bases between.